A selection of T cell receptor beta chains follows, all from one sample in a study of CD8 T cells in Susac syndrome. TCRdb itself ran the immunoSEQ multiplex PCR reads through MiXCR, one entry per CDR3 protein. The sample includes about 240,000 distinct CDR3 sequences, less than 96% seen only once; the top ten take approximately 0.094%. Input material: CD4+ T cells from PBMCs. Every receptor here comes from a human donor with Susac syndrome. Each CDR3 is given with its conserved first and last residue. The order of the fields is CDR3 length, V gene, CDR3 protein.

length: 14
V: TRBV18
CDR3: CASSPRRGTYEQYF

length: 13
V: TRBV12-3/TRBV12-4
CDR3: CATIRYGNTEAFF

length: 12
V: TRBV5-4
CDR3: CASSLRGAEQYF

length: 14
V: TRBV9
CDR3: CASSKGPNTGELFF

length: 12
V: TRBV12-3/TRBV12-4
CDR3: CASSLDAGGYTF

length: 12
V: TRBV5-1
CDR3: CASSIDSYEQYF

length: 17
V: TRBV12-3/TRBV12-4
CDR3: CASSRQVMTLAKNIQYF

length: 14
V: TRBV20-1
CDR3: CSARDRISNNEQFF

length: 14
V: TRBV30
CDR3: CARASGKSTDTQYF

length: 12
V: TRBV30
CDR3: CAWRRGDNKAFF

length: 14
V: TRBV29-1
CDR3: CSVGFGALSYGYTF

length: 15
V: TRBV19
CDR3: CASSIKAGQGYEQYF

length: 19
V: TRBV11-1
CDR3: CASSARAWVTRPKFGREFF

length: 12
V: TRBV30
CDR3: CAWSVISNVLTF

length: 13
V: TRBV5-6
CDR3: CASSPTGMAEQYF

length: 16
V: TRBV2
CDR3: CASSEAGGTYQETQYF

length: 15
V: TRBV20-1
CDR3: CSAREGRVLSTEAFF

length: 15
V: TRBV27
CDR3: CASSLDRGMADTQYF

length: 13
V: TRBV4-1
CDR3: CASSPRPLEKLFF

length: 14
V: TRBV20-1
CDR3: CSVPPGQGRETQYF

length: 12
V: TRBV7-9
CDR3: CASSYGQGEAFF

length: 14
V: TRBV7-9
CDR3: CAGRTSSGANEQFF

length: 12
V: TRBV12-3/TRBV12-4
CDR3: CASRPRGHGYTF

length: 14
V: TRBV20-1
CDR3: CSAAGAYSNQPQHF

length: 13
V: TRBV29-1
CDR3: CSVFGSRFYEQYF

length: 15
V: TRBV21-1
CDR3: CASSSGTSGSSEQFF

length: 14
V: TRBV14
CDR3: CASSHRGGVSEAFF

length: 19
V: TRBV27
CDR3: CASTLTVNTGTRSLNEQFF

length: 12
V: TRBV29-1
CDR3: CSVGGGREKLFF

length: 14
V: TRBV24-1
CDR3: CATSDGRANNEQFF

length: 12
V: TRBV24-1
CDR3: CATSEGIGGYTF

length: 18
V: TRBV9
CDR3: CASSVDLRGARGTDTQYF

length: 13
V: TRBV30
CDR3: CAWNPSGEYGYTF

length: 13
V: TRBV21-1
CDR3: CATGRDRSGELFF

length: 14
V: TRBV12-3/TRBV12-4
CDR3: CASSLARPSIEQYF

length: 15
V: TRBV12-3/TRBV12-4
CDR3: CASSLEGRDRETQYF

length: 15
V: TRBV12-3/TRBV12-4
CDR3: CASRPRDGLHEKLFF

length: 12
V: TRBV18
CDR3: CASSPLGNTIYF

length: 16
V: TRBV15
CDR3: CATSRRQGGGVNIQYF

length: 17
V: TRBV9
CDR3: CASSALRTGQNTGELFF

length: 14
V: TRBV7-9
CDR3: CASSRDRGNYGYTF

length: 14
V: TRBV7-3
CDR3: CATHPGTGAYEQYF

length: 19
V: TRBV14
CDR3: CASSSFPRAGARFHNEQFF

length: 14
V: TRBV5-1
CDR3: CASSFSSGRDEQFF

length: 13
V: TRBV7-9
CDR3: CASSYTGDQPQHF

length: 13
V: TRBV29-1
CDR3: CSVQTGGNTEAFF

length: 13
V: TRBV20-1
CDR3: CSAPTSGTYEQYF

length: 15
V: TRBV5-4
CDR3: CASSPRDTYTGELFF

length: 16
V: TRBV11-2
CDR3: CASSLPSQGVRETQYF